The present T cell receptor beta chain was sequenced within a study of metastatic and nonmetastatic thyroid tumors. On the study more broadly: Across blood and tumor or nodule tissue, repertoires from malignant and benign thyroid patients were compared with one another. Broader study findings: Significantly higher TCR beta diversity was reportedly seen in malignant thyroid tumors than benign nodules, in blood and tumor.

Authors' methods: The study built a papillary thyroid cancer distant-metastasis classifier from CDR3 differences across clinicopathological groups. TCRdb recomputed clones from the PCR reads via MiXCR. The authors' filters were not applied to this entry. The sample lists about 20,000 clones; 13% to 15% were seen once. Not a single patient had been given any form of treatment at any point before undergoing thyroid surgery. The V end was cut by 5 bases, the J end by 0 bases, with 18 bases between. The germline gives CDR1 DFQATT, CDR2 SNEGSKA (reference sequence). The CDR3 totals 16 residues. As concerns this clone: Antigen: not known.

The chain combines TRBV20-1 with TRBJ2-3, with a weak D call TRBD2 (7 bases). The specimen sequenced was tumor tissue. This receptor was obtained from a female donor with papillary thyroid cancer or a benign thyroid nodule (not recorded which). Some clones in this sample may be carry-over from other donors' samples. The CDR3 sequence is CSAETRGGGSTDTQYF. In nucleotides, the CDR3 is TGCAGTGCTGAGACTAGAGGGGGAGGGAGCACAGATACGCAGTATTTT.